This paragraph covers one T cell receptor beta chain sequence. Its target antigen remains unknown. The input lacks base qualities; no much larger clone sits a single base away. From the cysteine through the valine, the CDR3 covers 13 amino acids. Just the 39-base CDR3 DNA is kept, in frame starting at base 1. V and J are truncated by 2 bases and 4 bases respectively, leaving an intervening sequence of 9 bases. CDR1 and CDR2 (SGHVS, FNYEAQ) derive from the germline V gene. Only healthy Caucasian donors were included. The twin cohort comprised three pairs of female monozygotic twins, all aged about 18 to 29 years. Positive isolation kits from Invitrogen were used to isolate CD4+ and CD8+ T cell populations. The sample is drawn from a study of identical twins (dated by TCRdb to about 2016). Study-level background: To test whether fetal clonotypes persist, this study deep-sequenced TCR alpha and beta repertoires from monozygotic twins, from unrelated adults of various ages, and from cord blood. Replicate twin experiments were performed at different times using different library preparation protocols to rule out contamination. Here is what the overall study found, with its caveats: In beta out-of-frame sequences, excess twin sharing was weaker, because having fewer shared sequences lowered the signal-to-noise ratio. Zero-insertion analyses could be partly confounded by invariant T cells such as MAIT and iNKT, though diverse VJ usage argued against such confounding for most clonotypes. Because the same donors could not be followed over many years, the conclusions relied on cross-sectional statistical analysis. Abundant cord blood beta clonotypes had fewer insertions, young adult naive repertoires showed a similar but weaker trend, and memory repertoires showed no such trend. Recombination models systematically underestimated out-of-frame TCR alpha sharing in monozygotic twins but agreed with sharing between unrelated individuals. Out-of-frame TCR alpha sequences shared between twins showed an excess of low generation-probability sequences compared with coincidental sharing between unrelated individuals.

The library was produced with 5' RACE. Instrument on record: Illumina HiSeq 2000. Template switching introduced a universal primer binding site; the final cDNA contained a unique molecular identifier, enabling accurate counting of TCR cDNA molecules. Specific primers in the conserved constant-segment region were used to synthesize first-strand cDNA for TCR alpha and beta chains. To control for contamination, every cDNA library carried two barcodes: a SMART-Mk sample barcode plus Illumina barcodes. TruSeq adapter sequences and Illumina sample barcodes were added in two successive PCR steps. The Illumina HiSeq platform was used with custom primers to sequence TCR alpha and beta cDNA libraries. On the authors' methods: Unique molecular identifiers were extracted from raw reads with MiGEC, and CDR3 positions were determined with MiXCR. For each individual, recombination models were inferred using an EM algorithm with the repgenHMM and IGoR tools. Shared clonotype analysis was performed with the tcR package in R, normalizing sharing by the product of cloneset sizes. To study raw recombination without the effects of thymic and clonal selection, out-of-frame nonproductive sequences were analyzed. TCRdb reprocessing: public reads trimmed at Q25 with fastp, clones called with MiXCR, in-frame beta chains kept. Entries are consolidated by CDR3 protein sequence, retaining the most common genes and DNA. These V and J calls originate from TCRdb's pipeline instead of the authors' own analysis. Recorded for this sample are a few hundred thousand distinct CDR3 sequences; 15% of them occurred a single time. The ten top clones hold around 0.4% of the sample.

These data were also reused for a study on yellow fever vaccine responses in identical twins. Taken from the second paper: According to the authors, the vaccine-induced T cell response in identical twins seemed to be partly convergent and partly specific to each individual. Focusing on identical twins, the study followed the T cell clones that responded to the vaccine, and did so with precision.

The clonotype was recovered from a woman aged 18-29 years in good health. The chain was built from TRBV7-6 and TRBJ2-7, with no reliable assignment of the D segment. The specimen sequenced was CD4+ T cells sorted from blood. The CDR3 region: CASSLFLGYEQYV. The DNA sequence follows: TGTGCCAGCAGCTTATTCCTTGGGTACGAGCAGTACGTC.